Listed below are T cell receptor beta chains from one sample, sequenced in a study of CD8 T cells in ankylosing spondylitis. TCRdb redid the calling of the 5' RACE reads with MiXCR, one entry per CDR3 protein. The data hold some 450,000 distinct CDR3 sequences, with roughly a sixth observed a single time. Input material: blood, either unsorted or a sorted T cell fraction (not recorded which). The receptor set was obtained from a male donor with ankylosing spondylitis. Each CDR3 is given with its conserved first and last residue. The order of the fields is D gene, clone size, V gene, CDR3 length, J gene, CDR3 protein, CDR3 DNA. A D gene is named only where the DNA matches it firmly. Clone size is stated in some rows and not others, as once, few, many or a class when expanded.

-	many	TRBV20-1	13	TRBJ1-3	CSATRTTGNTIYF	TGCAGTGCTACCCGAACTACTGGAAACACCATATATTTT
-	-	TRBV4-1	15	TRBJ2-7	CASSQGLGAHYEQYF	TGCGCCAGCAGCCAAGGGTTGGGGGCCCACTACGAGCAGTACTTC
-	-	TRBV7-9	16	TRBJ1-4	CASSTGGTRWLEKLFF	TGTGCCAGCTCGACTGGGGGGACCCGATGGCTAGAAAAACTGTTTTTT
-	-	TRBV5-6	15	TRBJ2-2	CASSLLDRSTGELFF	TGTGCCAGCAGCTTGTTAGACAGGTCTACCGGGGAGCTGTTTTTT
TRBD1	-	TRBV2	15	TRBJ2-3	CASSYPGQGADTQYF	TGTGCCAGCAGTTATCCGGGACAGGGCGCAGATACGCAGTATTTT
TRBD1	-	TRBV29-1	14	TRBJ2-1	CSAHQGALRNEQFF	TGCAGCGCTCACCAGGGGGCTCTACGTAATGAGCAGTTCTTC
-	few	TRBV29-1	15	TRBJ2-1	CSADQGGLSYNEQFF	TGCAGCGCAGATCAGGGGGGCCTATCCTACAATGAGCAGTTCTTC
-	many	TRBV29-1	13	TRBJ1-2	CSVTPDSTGGYTF	TGCAGCGTCACCCCGGACTCAACGGGGGGCTACACCTTC
-	few	TRBV11-1	15	TRBJ2-1	CASSTSPDRYNEQFF	TGTGCCAGCAGCACCTCTCCAGACCGATACAATGAGCAGTTCTTC
-	few	TRBV5-1	16	TRBJ1-3	CASSWSGRGTGNTIYF	TGCGCCAGCAGCTGGTCGGGTCGGGGGACTGGAAACACCATATATTTT
-	many	TRBV5-1	14	TRBJ1-1	CASSERVANTEAFF	TGCGCCAGCAGCGAGAGGGTGGCGAACACTGAAGCTTTCTTT
-	many	TRBV20-1	15	TRBJ2-7	CSARGGPGTTYEQYF	TGCAGTGCTAGAGGCGGCCCAGGAACCACCTACGAGCAGTACTTC
-	few	TRBV5-1	15	TRBJ2-2	CASSFLLTNTGELFF	TGCGCCAGCAGCTTCCTTCTTACAAACACCGGGGAGCTGTTTTTT
-	-	TRBV29-1	12	TRBJ2-7	CSVLTITYEQYF	TGCAGCGTATTGACAATAACCTACGAGCAGTACTTC
-	once	TRBV10-2	14	TRBJ1-2	CASRPLDGDYGYTF	TGCGCCAGCAGACCTCTTGACGGCGACTATGGCTACACCTTC
TRBD1	-	TRBV28	15	TRBJ1-1	CASSLVSGGTPEAFF	TGTGCCAGCAGTTTAGTTTCAGGGGGTACCCCTGAAGCTTTCTTT
-	-	TRBV10-1	13	TRBJ2-3	CALRAKRGDTQYF	TGCGCCTTACGCGCTAAACGAGGGGATACGCAGTATTTT
-	few	TRBV6-1	16	TRBJ2-1	CASSWDSRGGYNEQFF	TGTGCCAGCAGCTGGGACTCTCGAGGCGGGTACAATGAGCAGTTCTTC
-	many	TRBV12-3/TRBV12-4	16	TRBJ2-2	CASSFKRAFNAGELFF	TGTGCCAGCAGTTTTAAAAGGGCGTTCAACGCCGGGGAGCTGTTTTTT
TRBD1	-	TRBV6-1	13	TRBJ2-7	CATAGTGYYEQYF	TGTGCAACCGCCGGGACAGGATACTACGAGCAGTACTTC